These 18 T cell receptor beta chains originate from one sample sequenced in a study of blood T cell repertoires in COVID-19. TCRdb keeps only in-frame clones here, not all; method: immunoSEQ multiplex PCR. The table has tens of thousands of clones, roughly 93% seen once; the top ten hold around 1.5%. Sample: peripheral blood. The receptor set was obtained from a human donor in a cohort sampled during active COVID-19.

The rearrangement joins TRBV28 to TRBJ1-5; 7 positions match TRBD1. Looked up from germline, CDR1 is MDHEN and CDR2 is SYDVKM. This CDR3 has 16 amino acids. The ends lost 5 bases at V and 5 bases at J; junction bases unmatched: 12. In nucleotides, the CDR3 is TGTGCCAGCAGTCCCCCCTCGGACAGGCCGGATCAGCCCCAGCATTTT. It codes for CASSPPSDRPDQPQHF.

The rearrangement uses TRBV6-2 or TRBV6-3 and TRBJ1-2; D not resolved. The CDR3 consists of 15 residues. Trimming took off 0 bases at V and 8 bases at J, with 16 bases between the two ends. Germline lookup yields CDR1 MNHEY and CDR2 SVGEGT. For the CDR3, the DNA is TGTGCCAGCAGTTACTCGACTGGTCCACTCGGAGGCTACACCTTC. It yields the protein CASSYSTGPLGGYTF.

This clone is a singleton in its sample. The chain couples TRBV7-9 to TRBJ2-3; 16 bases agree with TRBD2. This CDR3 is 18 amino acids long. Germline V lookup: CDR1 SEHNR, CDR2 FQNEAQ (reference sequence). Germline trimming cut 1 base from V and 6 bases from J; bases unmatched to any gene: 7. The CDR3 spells CASSLGAEGLAGGDTQYF. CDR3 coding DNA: TGTGCCAGCAGCTTAGGCGCCGAGGGACTAGCGGGAGGGGATACGCAGTATTTT.

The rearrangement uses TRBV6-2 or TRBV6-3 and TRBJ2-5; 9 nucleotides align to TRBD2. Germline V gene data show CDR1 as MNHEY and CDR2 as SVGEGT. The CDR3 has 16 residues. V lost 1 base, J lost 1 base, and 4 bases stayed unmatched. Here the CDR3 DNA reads TGTGCCAGCAGTTACTACGCGGGAGGGTCCCAAGAGACCCAGTACTTC. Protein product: CASSYYAGGSQETQYF.

This chain's CDR3 is CASSERRRTSDSEQYF. The CDR3 DNA is TGTGCCAGCAGTGAAAGGAGGAGGACTAGCGATTCGGAGCAGTACTTC. V and J are TRBV6-1 and TRBJ2-7, with TRBD2 matching 9 bases. Germline V lookup: CDR1 MNHNS, CDR2 SASEGT. This CDR3 comprises 16 residues. Losses at the gene ends were 2 bases for V and 7 bases for J; bases not matched to a gene: 12.

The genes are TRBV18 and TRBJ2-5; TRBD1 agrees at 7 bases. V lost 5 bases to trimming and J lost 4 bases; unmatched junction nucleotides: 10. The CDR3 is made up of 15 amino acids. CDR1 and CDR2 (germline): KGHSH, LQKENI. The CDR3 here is CASSGPGDSGETQYF. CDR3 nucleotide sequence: TGTGCCAGCTCAGGGCCTGGGGACAGCGGAGAGACCCAGTACTTC.

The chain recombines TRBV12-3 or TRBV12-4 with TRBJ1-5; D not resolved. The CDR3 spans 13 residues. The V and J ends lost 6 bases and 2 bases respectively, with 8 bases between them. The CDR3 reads CASSDEGNQPQHF. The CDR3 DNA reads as TGTGCCAGCAGCGACGAGGGCAATCAGCCCCAGCATTTT.

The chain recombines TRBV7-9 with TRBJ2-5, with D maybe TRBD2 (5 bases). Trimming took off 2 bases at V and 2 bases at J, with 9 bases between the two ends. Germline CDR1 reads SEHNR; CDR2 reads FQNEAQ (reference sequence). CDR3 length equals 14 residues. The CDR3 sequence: CASSLRADQETQYF. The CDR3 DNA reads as TGTGCCAGCAGCTTACGAGCGGATCAAGAGACCCAGTACTTC.

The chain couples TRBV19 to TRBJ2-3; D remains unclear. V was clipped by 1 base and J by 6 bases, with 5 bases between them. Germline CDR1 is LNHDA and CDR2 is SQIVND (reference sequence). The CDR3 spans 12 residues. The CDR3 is CASSIVADTQYF. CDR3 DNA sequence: TGTGCCAGTAGTATAGTGGCCGATACGCAGTATTTT.

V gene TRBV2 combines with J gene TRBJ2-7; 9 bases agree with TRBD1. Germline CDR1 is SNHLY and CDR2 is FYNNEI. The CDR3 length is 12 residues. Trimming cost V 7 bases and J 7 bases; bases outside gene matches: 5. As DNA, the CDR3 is TGTGCCAGCAACAGGGGGCAGGATGAGCAGTACTTC. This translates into CASNRGQDEQYF.

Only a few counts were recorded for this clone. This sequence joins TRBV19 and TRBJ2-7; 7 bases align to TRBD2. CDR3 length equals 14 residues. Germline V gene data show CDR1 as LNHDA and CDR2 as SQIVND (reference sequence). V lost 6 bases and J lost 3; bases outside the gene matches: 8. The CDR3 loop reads CASRQTSFGYEQYF. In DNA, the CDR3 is TGTGCCAGTAGGCAGACTAGCTTCGGCTACGAGCAGTACTTC.

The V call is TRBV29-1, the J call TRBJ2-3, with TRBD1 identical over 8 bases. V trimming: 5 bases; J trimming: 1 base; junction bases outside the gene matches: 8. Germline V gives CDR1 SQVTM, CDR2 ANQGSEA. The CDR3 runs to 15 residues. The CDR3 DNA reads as TGCAGCGTTCTCAGGGGGCGCGGTGGCACAGATACGCAGTATTTT. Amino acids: CSVLRGRGGTDTQYF.

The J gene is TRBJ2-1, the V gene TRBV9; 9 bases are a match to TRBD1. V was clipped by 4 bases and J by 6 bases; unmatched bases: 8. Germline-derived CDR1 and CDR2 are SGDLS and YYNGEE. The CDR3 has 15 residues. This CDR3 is CASSWGQGGRNEQFF. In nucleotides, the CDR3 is TGTGCCAGCAGCTGGGGACAGGGTGGTCGCAATGAGCAGTTCTTC.

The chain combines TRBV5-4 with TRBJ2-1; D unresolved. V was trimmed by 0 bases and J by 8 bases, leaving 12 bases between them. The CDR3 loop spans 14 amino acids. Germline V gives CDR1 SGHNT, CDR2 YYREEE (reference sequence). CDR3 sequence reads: CASSLESIRDEQFF. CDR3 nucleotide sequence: TGTGCCAGCAGCTTGGAGTCCATTCGCGATGAGCAGTTCTTC.

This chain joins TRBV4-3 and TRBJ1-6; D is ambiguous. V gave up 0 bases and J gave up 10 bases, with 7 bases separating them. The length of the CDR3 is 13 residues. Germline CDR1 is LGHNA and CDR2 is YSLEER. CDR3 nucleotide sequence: TGCGCCAGCAGCCAAGATACGCGGTCACCCCTCCACTTT. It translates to CASSQDTRSPLHF.

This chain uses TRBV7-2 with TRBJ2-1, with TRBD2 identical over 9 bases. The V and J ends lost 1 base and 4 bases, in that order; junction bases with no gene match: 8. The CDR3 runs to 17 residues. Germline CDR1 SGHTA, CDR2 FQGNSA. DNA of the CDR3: TGTGCCAGCAGCTTAGTGGCTAGCGGGGTCGCTTACAATGAGCAGTTCTTC. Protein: CASSLVASGVAYNEQFF.

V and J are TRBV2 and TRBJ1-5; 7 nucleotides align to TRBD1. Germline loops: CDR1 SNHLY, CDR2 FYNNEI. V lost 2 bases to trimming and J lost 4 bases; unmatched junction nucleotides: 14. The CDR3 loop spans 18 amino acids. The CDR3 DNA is TGTGCCAGCAGTGAACTGACAGGGAAGGTCCAAGGGAATCAGCCCCAGCATTTT. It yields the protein CASSELTGKVQGNQPQHF.

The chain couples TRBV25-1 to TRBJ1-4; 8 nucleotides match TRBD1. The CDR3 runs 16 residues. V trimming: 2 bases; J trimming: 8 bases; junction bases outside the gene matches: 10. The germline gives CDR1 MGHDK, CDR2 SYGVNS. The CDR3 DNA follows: TGTGCCAGCAGTGAAGGGTTGCGGGCAGGGGGCGAAAAACTGTTTTTT. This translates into CASSEGLRAGGEKLFF.